These T cell receptor beta chains were read from a single sample in a study of blood T cell repertoires in COVID-19. The data were produced by immunoSEQ multiplex PCR, yet TCRdb's version contains in-frame clones alone and is incomplete. The sample has 400,000 or so clones; 80% to 90% are singletons. Sequencing was performed on PBMCs or T cells enriched from blood (not recorded which). The receptors shown here come from a man younger than 45 who had recovered from COVID-19. The CDR3 runs from the conserved cysteine through the conserved F or W. The D gene is left open where the match is weak. Rows may omit the clone size; those that give it use once, few, many or a size class.

d_call	v_call	clone_size	j_call	cdr3_aa	cdr3_nt
NA	TRBV27	NA	TRBJ2-5	CASSQWGPQETQYF	TGTGCCAGCTCCCAGTGGGGGCCCCAAGAGACCCAGTACTTC
TRBD1	TRBV19	NA	TRBJ1-1	CASSPHRGGTEAFF	TGTGCCAGTAGTCCTCACAGGGGTGGCACTGAAGCTTTCTTT
TRBD1	TRBV29-1	once	TRBJ1-3	CSVTGTGGSNTIYF	TGCAGCGTGACCGGGACAGGGGGGTCAAACACCATATATTTT
NA	TRBV6-2/TRBV6-3	NA	TRBJ1-2	CASSPRGNYGYTF	TGTGCCAGCAGTCCCAGAGGGAACTATGGCTACACCTTC
NA	TRBV5-8	NA	TRBJ2-2	CASSLSPSGGLTGELFF	TGTGCCAGCAGCTTAAGTCCAAGTGGCGGGTTGACCGGGGAGCTGTTTTTT
NA	TRBV30	NA	TRBJ1-1	CAWSINSATEAFF	TGTGCCTGGAGTATAAACAGTGCCACTGAAGCTTTCTTT
NA	TRBV10-3	NA	TRBJ2-1	CAISEVGVSYNEQFF	TGTGCCATCAGTGAGGTGGGAGTTAGCTACAATGAGCAGTTCTTC
TRBD1	TRBV2	NA	TRBJ2-2	CASNNGQANTGELFF	TGTGCCAGCAATAACGGACAGGCGAACACCGGGGAGCTGTTTTTT
TRBD1	TRBV7-9	NA	TRBJ1-2	CASSATGQGNYYGYTF	TGTGCCAGCAGCGCGACTGGACAGGGCAATTACTATGGCTACACCTTC
TRBD1	TRBV27	NA	TRBJ2-7	CASTLVGQGDYEQYF	TGTGCCAGCACTCTGGTTGGACAGGGGGACTACGAGCAGTACTTC
NA	TRBV18	NA	TRBJ2-1	CASSPPGYGGSYNEQFF	TGTGCCAGCTCACCACCGGGTTACGGGGGCTCCTACAATGAGCAGTTCTTC
TRBD1	TRBV28	few	TRBJ1-2	CASSFSTGGRANYGYTF	TGTGCCAGCAGTTTTTCGACAGGGGGCAGAGCGAACTATGGCTACACCTTC
NA	TRBV18	NA	TRBJ1-4	CASSQRPGLSNEKLFF	TGTGCCAGCTCACAGCGACCAGGGTTATCTAATGAAAAACTGTTTTTT
TRBD1	TRBV27	NA	TRBJ2-2	CASSLTGGGNTGELFF	TGTGCCAGCAGTTTAACAGGGGGTGGTAACACCGGGGAGCTGTTTTTT
TRBD1	TRBV29-1	NA	TRBJ2-7	CSVWDRREYF	TGCAGCGTATGGGACAGGAGGGAGTACTTC
NA	TRBV3-1/TRBV3-2	NA	TRBJ2-7	CASSQGGGGVRYEQYF	TGTGCCAGCAGCCAAGGAGGGGGAGGGGTTCGATACGAGCAGTACTTC
TRBD2	TRBV19	NA	TRBJ2-1	CASSIKGTSGPEQFF	TGTGCCAGTAGTATAAAAGGGACTAGCGGACCTGAGCAGTTCTTC
TRBD1	TRBV28	NA	TRBJ1-1	CASSLTGGWDTEAFF	TGTGCCAGCAGTTTAACAGGGGGCTGGGACACTGAAGCTTTCTTT
TRBD1	TRBV2	NA	TRBJ1-1	CASKGDRLNTEAFF	TGTGCCAGCAAGGGGGACAGGCTGAACACTGAAGCTTTCTTT
NA	TRBV11-2	NA	TRBJ1-5	CASSETGDNQPQHF	TGTGCCAGCAGCGAGACAGGCGACAATCAGCCCCAGCATTTT
NA	TRBV10-3	NA	TRBJ2-1	CAISFTDNEQFF	TGTGCCATCAGTTTCACAGACAATGAGCAGTTCTTC
NA	TRBV7-2	NA	TRBJ1-2	CASSLGGNYGYTF	TGTGCCAGCAGTCTCGGGGGGAACTATGGCTACACCTTC
NA	TRBV12-3/TRBV12-4	NA	TRBJ1-5	CASSRQSNQPQHF	TGTGCCAGCAGTCGACAGTCTAATCAGCCCCAGCATTTT
NA	TRBV24-1	NA	TRBJ1-2	CATSGRQDGYTF	TGTGCCACCAGTGGACGCCAGGATGGCTACACCTTC
TRBD1	TRBV14	NA	TRBJ2-7	CASSQGGQGFPDEQYF	TGTGCCAGCAGCCAAGGGGGACAGGGGTTTCCGGACGAGCAGTACTTC
NA	TRBV2	NA	TRBJ1-2	CASSGQLFYGYTF	TGTGCCAGCAGTGGACAGCTTTTCTATGGCTACACCTTC
NA	TRBV4-1	NA	TRBJ1-4	CASSKHRDINEKLFF	TGCGCCAGCAGCAAACACCGGGATATTAATGAAAAACTGTTTTTT
NA	TRBV7-9	NA	TRBJ1-5	CASSLGNPDRYQPQHF	TGTGCCAGCAGCTTAGGGAATCCGGACAGATATCAGCCCCAGCATTTT
TRBD1	TRBV3-1/TRBV3-2	once	TRBJ1-1	CASSLTGVEAFF	TGTGCCAGCAGCCTGACAGGGGTTGAAGCTTTCTTT
TRBD2	TRBV5-1	NA	TRBJ2-5	CASSSSGTSGRGETQYF	TGCGCCAGCAGCTCGTCCGGGACTAGCGGGAGAGGGGAGACCCAGTACTTC
TRBD2	TRBV6-5	once	TRBJ2-5	CASRFSGEETQYF	TGTGCCAGCAGGTTTAGCGGGGAAGAGACCCAGTACTTC
NA	TRBV3-1/TRBV3-2	NA	TRBJ1-2	CASAVANYGYTF	TGTGCCAGCGCAGTTGCTAACTATGGCTACACCTTC
NA	TRBV18	NA	TRBJ1-3	CASSPLGLQGNPGNTIYF	TGTGCCAGCTCACCCTTAGGGTTACAGGGAAACCCTGGAAACACCATATATTTT